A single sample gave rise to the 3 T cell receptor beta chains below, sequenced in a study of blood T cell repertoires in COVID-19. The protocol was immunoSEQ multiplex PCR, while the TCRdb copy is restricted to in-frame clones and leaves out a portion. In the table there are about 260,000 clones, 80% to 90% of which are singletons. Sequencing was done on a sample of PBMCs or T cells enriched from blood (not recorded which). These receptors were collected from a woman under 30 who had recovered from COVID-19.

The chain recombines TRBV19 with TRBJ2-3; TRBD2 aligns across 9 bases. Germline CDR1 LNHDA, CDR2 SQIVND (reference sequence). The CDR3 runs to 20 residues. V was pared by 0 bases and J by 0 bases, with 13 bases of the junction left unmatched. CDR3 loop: CASSIDLGIETSGSTDTQYF. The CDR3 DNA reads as TGTGCCAGTAGTATAGATCTAGGCATTGAGACTAGCGGCAGCACAGATACGCAGTATTTT.

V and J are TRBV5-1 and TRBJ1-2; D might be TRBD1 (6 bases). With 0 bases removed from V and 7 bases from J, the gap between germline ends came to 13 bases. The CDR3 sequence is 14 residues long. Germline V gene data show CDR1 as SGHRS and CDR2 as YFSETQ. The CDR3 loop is CASSLDRVVSGYTF. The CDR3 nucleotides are TGCGCCAGCAGCTTGGACAGGGTGGTCTCTGGCTACACCTTC.

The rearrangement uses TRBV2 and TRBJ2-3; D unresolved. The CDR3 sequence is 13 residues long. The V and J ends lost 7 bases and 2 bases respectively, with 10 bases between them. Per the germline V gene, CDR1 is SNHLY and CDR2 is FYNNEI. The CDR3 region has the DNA TGTGCCAGCACCGACGGGTACACAGATACGCAGTATTTT. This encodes CASTDGYTDTQYF.